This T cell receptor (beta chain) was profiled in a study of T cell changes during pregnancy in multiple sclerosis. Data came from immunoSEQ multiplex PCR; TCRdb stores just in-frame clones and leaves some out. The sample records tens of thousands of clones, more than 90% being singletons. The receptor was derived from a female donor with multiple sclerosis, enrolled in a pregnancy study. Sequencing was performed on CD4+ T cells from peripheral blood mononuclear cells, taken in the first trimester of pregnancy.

CDR3 region: CAWSEQNNQPQHF. Written as DNA, the CDR3 is TGTGCCTGGAGTGAACAGAATAATCAGCCCCAGCATTTT. The V and J genes are TRBV30 and TRBJ1-5; no definite D call. The CDR3 loop spans 13 amino acids. The V end lost 1 base, the J end lost 4 bases, and 8 bases lay between the germline ends. Per the germline V gene, CDR1 is GTSNPN and CDR2 is SVGIG (reference sequence).